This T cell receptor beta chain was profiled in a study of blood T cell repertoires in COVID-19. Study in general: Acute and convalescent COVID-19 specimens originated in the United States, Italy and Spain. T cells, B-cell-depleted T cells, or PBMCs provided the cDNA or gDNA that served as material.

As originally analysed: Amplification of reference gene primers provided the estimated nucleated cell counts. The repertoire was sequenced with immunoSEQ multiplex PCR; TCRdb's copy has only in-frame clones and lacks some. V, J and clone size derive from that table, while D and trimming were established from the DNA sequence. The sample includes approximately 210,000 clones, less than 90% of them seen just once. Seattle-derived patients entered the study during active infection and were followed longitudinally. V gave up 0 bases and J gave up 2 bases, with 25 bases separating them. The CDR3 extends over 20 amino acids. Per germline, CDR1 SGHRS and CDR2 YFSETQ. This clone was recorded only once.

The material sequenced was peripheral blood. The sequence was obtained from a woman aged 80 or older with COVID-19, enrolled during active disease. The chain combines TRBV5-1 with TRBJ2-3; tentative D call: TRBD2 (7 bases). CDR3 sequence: CASSLVGAPGGGDNTDTQYF. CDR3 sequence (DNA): TGCGCCAGCAGCTTGGTCGGGGCGCCCGGAGGGGGGGACAACACAGATACGCAGTATTTT. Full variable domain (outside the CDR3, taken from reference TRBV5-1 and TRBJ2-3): KAGVTQTPRYLIKTRGQQVTLSCSPISGHRSVSWYQQTPGQGLQFLFEYFSETQRNKGNFPGRFSGRQFSNSRSEMNVSTLELGDSALYLCASSLVGAPGGGDNTDTQYFGPGTRLTVL.